Listed here are 22 T cell receptor beta chains from one sample, sequenced in a study of control samples from healthy donors and cancer patients. Only in-frame clones appear in the TCRdb table, and some are missing; sequencing was by immunoSEQ multiplex PCR. Found here are fewer than 90,000 clones, roughly 84% of them singletons; the top ten hold under 30%. What was sequenced was blood. The receptors stem from a man aged 45 to 65 in good health.

The chain combines TRBV2 with TRBJ1-2; D may be TRBD1 (5 bases). The germline V gene encodes CDR1 SNHLY and CDR2 FYNNEI. The CDR3 is 14 amino acids. Trimming shortened V by 7 bases and J by 2 bases, and 14 bases separated the two germline ends. CDR3: CASKPEGKNYGYTF. CDR3 DNA sequence: TGTGCCAGCAAGCCCGAGGGGAAGAACTATGGCTACACCTTC.

The chain employs TRBV6-5 and TRBJ1-1; D remains unclear. Trimming pared 6 bases from V and 0 bases from J, leaving 8 bases between. The germline CDR1 and CDR2 sequences are MNHEY and SVGAGI. The CDR3 spans 13 residues. CDR3 loop: CASRTTMNTEAFF. CDR3 in DNA: TGTGCCAGCAGAACAACAATGAACACTGAAGCTTTCTTT.

The chain has TRBV11-2 and TRBJ2-1; possibly TRBD1 or TRBD2 for D (5 bases each). This CDR3 region has 12 residues. Germline-derived CDR1 and CDR2 are SGHAT and FQNNGV. Deletions cut 6 bases from V and 13 bases from J, with 16 bases between. CDR3 sequence (DNA): TGTGCCAGCAGTTGGAGGTGGGGGAATCAGTTCTTC. This translates into CASSWRWGNQFF.

For the CDR3, the DNA is TGCGCCAGCAGCTACACTAGGGATACTGAAGCTTTCTTT. The encoded protein is CASSYTRDTEAFF. The chain links TRBV5-1 to TRBJ1-1; D unresolved. Germline V CDR1 and CDR2: SGHRS, YFSETQ. V was clipped by 3 bases and J by 5 bases, with 11 bases between them. The CDR3 is 13 amino acids.

This chain links TRBV7-2 with TRBJ2-3, with 10 positions matching TRBD2. The CDR3 has 14 amino acids. Trimming at V came to 3 bases and at J to 5 bases, leaving 2 bases not matched to a gene. Germline-derived CDR1 and CDR2 are SGHTA and FQGNSA. Here the CDR3 reads CASSFRLAGDTQYF. Here the CDR3 DNA reads TGTGCCAGCAGCTTCCGACTAGCGGGAGATACGCAGTATTTT.

The rearrangement uses TRBV7-4 and TRBJ2-4; D call uncertain. This CDR3 is built from 15 residues. CDR1 is SGHVT, CDR2 SQSDAQ, per germline. Between the trimmed V and J ends, which lost 5 bases and 0 bases, there was a span of 11 bases. Here the CDR3 DNA reads TGTGCCAGCAGCCCATTAGACGAAGCCAAAAACATTCAGTACTTC. This encodes CASSPLDEAKNIQYF.

V is TRBV6-5 and J is TRBJ1-2; maybe TRBD1 (5 bases). Trimming stripped 5 bases from V and 3 bases from J, with 16 bases between. The CDR3 extends over 15 amino acids. The germline gives CDR1 MNHEY, CDR2 SVGAGI. The CDR3 DNA is TGTGCCAGCAGTAGTGCCGACAGATCCTACTATGGCTACACCTTC. Its protein is CASSSADRSYYGYTF.

V gene TRBV25-1 combines with J gene TRBJ2-7; D gene ambiguous. Germline V gives CDR1 MGHDK, CDR2 SYGVNS. The CDR3 consists of 11 residues. V was cut by 2 bases and J by 3 bases, with 2 bases left in between. Written as DNA, the CDR3 is TGTGCCAGCAGTGAAGGCTACGAGCAGTACTTC. Its protein product is CASSEGYEQYF.

The chain uses TRBV7-9 and TRBJ2-1; the D is unclear. Germline assignment: CDR1 SEHNR and CDR2 FQNEAQ (reference sequence). The length of the CDR3 is 11 residues. Deletions cut 0 bases from V and 9 bases from J, with 3 bases between. The CDR3 DNA follows: TGTGCCAGCAGCTTAGCCCCTGAGCAGTTCTTC. As protein: CASSLAPEQFF.

This clone turned up a few times. The chain joins TRBV28 to TRBJ1-3, with 7 bases aligning to TRBD1. The J segment lost 2 bases and the V segment lost 7 bases, leaving 14 bases of the junction unmatched. Germline V gene lookup returns CDR1 MDHEN and CDR2 SYDVKM. The CDR3 spans 17 residues. The DNA of the CDR3 is TGTGCCAGCACCTCCACGGGACAGTCTTGGACTGGAAACACCATATATTTT. This gives the protein CASTSTGQSWTGNTIYF.

The rearrangement joins TRBV6-5 to TRBJ1-5; maybe TRBD1 (5 bases). The V gene's germline CDR1 is MNHEY and CDR2 SVGAGI. The CDR3 covers 14 residues. Trimming pared 4 bases from V and 7 bases from J, leaving 14 bases between. The CDR3 loop is CASSFRDEGQPQHF. The CDR3 region has the DNA TGTGCCAGCAGTTTTAGGGACGAAGGCCAGCCCCAGCATTTT.

This chain uses TRBV6-6 with TRBJ1-1, with TRBD1 matching 7 bases. J was trimmed by 3 bases and V by 5 bases; bases with no gene match: 9. Germline CDR1 MNHNY, CDR2 SVGAGI (reference sequence). The CDR3 runs 15 residues. The CDR3 nucleotides are TGTGCCAGCAGTGACCCGGGACAGCAGTACACTGAAGCTTTCTTT. Translating it yields CASSDPGQQYTEAFF.

The chain uses TRBV19 and TRBJ1-2, with a tentative D call TRBD1 (5 bases). Trimming took off 7 bases at V and 5 bases at J, with 26 bases between the two ends. Germline assignment: CDR1 LNHDA and CDR2 SQIVND (reference sequence). This CDR3 spans 17 amino acids. The CDR3 sequence is CASTPRTRTMSDYGYTF. In nucleotides, the CDR3 is TGTGCCAGTACCCCTAGGACACGGACGATGTCTGATTATGGCTACACCTTC.

The chain employs TRBV11-3 and TRBJ2-5; 8 nucleotides match TRBD2. Germline trimming cut 5 bases from V and 4 bases from J; bases unmatched to any gene: 12. Looked up from germline, CDR1 is SGHNT and CDR2 is YENEEA. The CDR3 extends over 16 amino acids. CDR3 protein: CASSRLSGRGLETQYF. The CDR3 nucleotides are TGTGCCAGCAGCCGTCTGAGCGGGAGAGGGCTAGAGACCCAGTACTTC.

V usage is TRBV5-6 and J usage is TRBJ2-3; D remains ambiguous. The germline gives CDR1 SGHDT, CDR2 YYEEEE. The V gene lost 0 bases and the J gene lost 1 base, with 12 bases spanning the gap. The CDR3 is made up of 16 amino acids. The CDR3 reads CASSLAVSVGTDTQYF. The CDR3 DNA follows: TGTGCCAGCAGCTTGGCTGTGAGCGTTGGCACAGATACGCAGTATTTT.

The rearrangement joins TRBV28 to TRBJ1-2; D unresolved. Germline V lookup: CDR1 MDHEN, CDR2 SYDVKM. Trimming cost V 3 bases and J 6 bases, with 5 bases left between them. This CDR3 spans 11 amino acids. CDR3 nucleotides: TGTGCCAGCAGTTTCCGGGATGGCTACACCTTC. Translated: CASSFRDGYTF.

This chain links TRBV29-1 with TRBJ2-5, with a tentative D call TRBD2 (6 bases). This CDR3 contains 14 residues. Between the trimmed V and J ends, which lost 4 bases and 2 bases, there was a span of 14 bases. The germline CDR1 and CDR2 sequences are SQVTM and ANQGSEA. This chain's CDR3 is CSVGPRLGQETQYF. For the CDR3, the DNA is TGCAGCGTTGGGCCCAGACTAGGTCAAGAGACCCAGTACTTC. Using reference TRBV29-1 and TRBJ2-5 for the parts outside the CDR3, the full variable domain is SAVISQKPSRDICQRGTSLTIQCQVDSQVTMMFWYRQQPGQSLTLIATANQGSEATYESGFVIDKFPISRPNLTFSTLTVSNMSPEDSSIYLCSVGPRLGQETQYFGPGTRLLVL.

The rearrangement uses TRBV19 and TRBJ2-3; 11 bases are shared with TRBD2. The CDR3 runs to 16 residues. With V trimmed by 5 bases and J by 2 bases, 6 bases remained unmatched. Germline CDR1 and CDR2: LNHDA and SQIVND (reference sequence). CDR3 nucleotides: TGTGCCAGTAGTCCCGGACTAGCGGGTTTCACAGATACGCAGTATTTT. Encoded protein: CASSPGLAGFTDTQYF. Variable domain in full (rest from reference TRBV19 and TRBJ2-3): DGGITQSPKYLFRKEGQNVTLSCEQNLNHDAMYWYRQDPGQGLRLIYYSQIVNDFQKGDIAEGYSVSREKKESFPLTVTSAQKNPTAFYLCASSPGLAGFTDTQYFGPGTRLTVL.

The V gene is TRBV5-1, the J gene TRBJ2-3; D is undetermined. The CDR3 is 14 amino acids. V was clipped by 4 bases and J by 4 bases, with 13 bases between them. CDR1 and CDR2 (germline): SGHRS, YFSETQ. CDR3 coding DNA: TGCGCCAGCAGCATTAGGGATCTCGCAGATACGCAGTATTTT. This codes for CASSIRDLADTQYF.

This clone was observed a handful of times. J is TRBJ2-3 and V is TRBV25-1; D remains ambiguous. The germline V gene encodes CDR1 MGHDK and CDR2 SYGVNS. This CDR3 spans 13 amino acids. Trimming stripped 3 bases from V and 5 bases from J, with 9 bases between. This chain's CDR3 is CASSDFSKDTQYF. CDR3 coding DNA: TGTGCCAGCAGTGATTTCTCCAAAGATACGCAGTATTTT.

J is TRBJ2-3 and V is TRBV27, with 14 bases fitting TRBD2. The CDR3 covers 19 residues. The V gene end was trimmed by 3 bases and the J gene end by 0 bases; junction bases not matched to a gene: 8. Per the germline V gene, CDR1 is MNHEY and CDR2 is SMNVEV (reference sequence). DNA of the CDR3: TGTGCCAGCAGTTTTGAGGGACTAGCGGGGGAAAAAAGCACAGATACGCAGTATTTT. The encoded protein is CASSFEGLAGEKSTDTQYF.

The CDR3 region has the DNA TGTGCCAGCAGTCGCGGACAGGGGTATTATGGCTACACCTTC. Translation: CASSRGQGYYGYTF. The chain uses TRBV6-2 or TRBV6-3 and TRBJ1-2, with 9 bases identical to TRBD1. V was pared by 5 bases and J by 5 bases, with 6 bases of the junction left unmatched. Germline CDR1 MNHEY, CDR2 SVGEGT. This CDR3 spans 14 amino acids.